Below are 13 T cell receptor beta chains sequenced from a single sample in a study of cytomegalovirus exposure and HLA in healthy donors. Primers for the PCR totalled 60 Vbeta and 13 Jbeta. Repertoires were generated with immunoSEQ multiplex PCR, while TCRdb's copy carries only in-frame clones and drops some. The data contain 140,000 or so clones, around three fifths of them seen just once; the ten biggest clones take up around 2%. What was sequenced was PBMCs. The source of these receptors is a male donor in good health and CMV-seronegative.

The V call is TRBV5-6, the J call TRBJ1-1, with D possibly matching TRBD1 (5 bases). CDR3 length equals 14 residues. In germline, CDR1 is SGHDT, CDR2 YYEEEE. V dropped 1 base and J dropped 0 bases, with 7 bases sitting between them. The CDR3 bases are TGTGCCAGCAGCTTGTGGGGCTTGAACACTGAAGCTTTCTTT. This codes for CASSLWGLNTEAFF.

V and J are TRBV5-8 and TRBJ1-5; D might be TRBD1 (5 bases). The CDR3 consists of 16 residues. V lost 1 base and J 2 bases, leaving 13 bases between the germline ends. Germline-derived CDR1 and CDR2 are SGHTS and YDEGEE. In DNA form, the CDR3 reads TGTGCCAGCAGCTTGCGCACGCAGGGTCGCAATCAGCCCCAGCATTTT. This gives the protein CASSLRTQGRNQPQHF.

V and J are TRBV5-6 and TRBJ2-2, with a tentative D call TRBD1 (5 bases). Germline V gene sequence: CDR1 SGHDT, CDR2 YYEEEE. With 6 bases removed from V and 1 base from J, the gap between germline ends came to 10 bases. The CDR3 sequence is 14 residues long. CDR3: CASTEGQNTGELFF. The CDR3 nucleotides are TGTGCCAGCACCGAAGGACAGAACACCGGGGAGCTGTTTTTT.

This chain joins TRBV7-2 and TRBJ2-3, with a tentative D call TRBD2 (6 bases). Germline V lookup: CDR1 SGHTA, CDR2 FQGNSA. The CDR3 has 15 residues. V was clipped by 5 bases and J by 4 bases, with 16 bases between them. The CDR3 DNA is TGTGCCAGCAGCCCCGGAGGGGTGGAAGCAGATACGCAGTATTTT. Amino acid sequence: CASSPGGVEADTQYF.

The genes are TRBV5-1 and TRBJ1-4; possible D gene TRBD1, 5 bases. CDR1 and CDR2 (germline): SGHRS, YFSETQ. The CDR3 loop spans 14 amino acids. Between the trimmed V and J ends, which lost 1 base and 4 bases, there was a span of 8 bases. The CDR3 spells CASSLTGVNEKLFF. The CDR3 DNA follows: TGCGCCAGCAGCTTGACAGGCGTTAATGAAAAACTGTTTTTT.

On this clone: The same CDR3 also results from other DNA sequences found in this sample. The chain couples TRBV5-6 to TRBJ1-3; 9 bases are a match to TRBD1. The V gene's germline CDR1 is SGHDT and CDR2 YYEEEE. With 5 bases clipped from V and 1 base from J, the junction kept 4 bases outside the gene matches. CDR3 length: 15 amino acids. CDR3 protein: CASSSTGGSGNTIYF. In DNA, the CDR3 is TGTGCCAGCAGTTCGACAGGGGGATCTGGAAACACCATATATTTT.

This chain connects TRBV10-2 to TRBJ2-5, with D tentatively TRBD2 (6 bases). Trimming pared 4 bases from V and 11 bases from J, leaving 11 bases between. Per the germline V gene, CDR1 is WSHSY and CDR2 is SAAADI. CDR3 size: 11 residues. This chain's CDR3 is CASSGSREQYF. The DNA of the CDR3 is TGCGCCAGCAGTGGCTCCCGGGAGCAGTACTTC.

This chain links TRBV4-1 with TRBJ2-7, with D possibly TRBD2 on 5 matching bases. The CDR3 is made up of 14 amino acids. V lost 1 base and J lost 3, with 10 bases in between. The germline gives CDR1 MGHRA, CDR2 YSYEKL. For the CDR3, the DNA is TGCGCCAGCAGCCAAGCCCAGGAGGTCTACGAGCAGTACTTC. Its translation is CASSQAQEVYEQYF.

This chain uses TRBV19 with TRBJ1-5, with TRBD1 matching 7 bases. V shed 6 bases, J shed 4 bases, and the junction held 3 bases outside the gene matches. Germline V gives CDR1 LNHDA, CDR2 SQIVND (reference sequence). The CDR3 consists of 13 residues. As DNA, the CDR3 is TGTGCCAGTAGGACAGGGAGTAATCAGCCCCAGCATTTT. Translated, it gives CASRTGSNQPQHF. Full variable domain (remainder filled in from reference TRBV19 and TRBJ1-5): DGGITQSPKYLFRKEGQNVTLSCEQNLNHDAMYWYRQDPGQGLRLIYYSQIVNDFQKGDIAEGYSVSREKKESFPLTVTSAQKNPTAFYLCASRTGSNQPQHFGDGTRLSIL.

In DNA, the CDR3 is TGTGCCAGCAGTTACTGGGCCGGGACAGTTAATTCACCCCTCCACTTT. Translation: CASSYWAGTVNSPLHF. The V call is TRBV6-5, the J call TRBJ1-6; TRBD1 matches at 7 bases. J gave up 6 bases and V 1 base, and 6 bases lay outside the gene matches. The V gene's germline CDR1 is MNHEY and CDR2 SVGAGI. The CDR3 spans 16 residues.

This clone has a single count. The chain joins TRBV5-1 to TRBJ2-7; perhaps TRBD1 as D (6 bases). The CDR3 loop spans 14 amino acids. Trimming cost V 4 bases and J 3 bases, with 14 bases left between them. Per the germline V gene, CDR1 is SGHRS and CDR2 is YFSETQ. The chain's CDR3 is CASSGSGANYEQYF. Here the CDR3 DNA reads TGCGCCAGCAGCGGGTCAGGGGCGAACTACGAGCAGTACTTC.

The rearrangement joins TRBV7-3 to TRBJ2-3; the D gene is possibly TRBD1 (5 bases). The CDR3 is 16 amino acids. Between the trimmed V and J ends, which lost 5 bases and 0 bases, there was a span of 15 bases. Germline values: CDR1 SGHTA, CDR2 FQGTGA. The CDR3 DNA is TGTGCCAGCAGCCCCCCGGACACCAGAAGCACAGATACGCAGTATTTT. Translated: CASSPPDTRSTDTQYF.

This sequence joins TRBV5-4 and TRBJ1-1; no definite D call. V was cut by 4 bases and J by 3 bases, with 10 bases left in between. There are 13 residues in the CDR3. The germline CDR1 and CDR2 sequences are SGHNT and YYREEE (reference sequence). The CDR3 DNA follows: TGTGCCAGCAGCCCCAACGAGGACACTGAAGCTTTCTTT. Amino acids: CASSPNEDTEAFF.